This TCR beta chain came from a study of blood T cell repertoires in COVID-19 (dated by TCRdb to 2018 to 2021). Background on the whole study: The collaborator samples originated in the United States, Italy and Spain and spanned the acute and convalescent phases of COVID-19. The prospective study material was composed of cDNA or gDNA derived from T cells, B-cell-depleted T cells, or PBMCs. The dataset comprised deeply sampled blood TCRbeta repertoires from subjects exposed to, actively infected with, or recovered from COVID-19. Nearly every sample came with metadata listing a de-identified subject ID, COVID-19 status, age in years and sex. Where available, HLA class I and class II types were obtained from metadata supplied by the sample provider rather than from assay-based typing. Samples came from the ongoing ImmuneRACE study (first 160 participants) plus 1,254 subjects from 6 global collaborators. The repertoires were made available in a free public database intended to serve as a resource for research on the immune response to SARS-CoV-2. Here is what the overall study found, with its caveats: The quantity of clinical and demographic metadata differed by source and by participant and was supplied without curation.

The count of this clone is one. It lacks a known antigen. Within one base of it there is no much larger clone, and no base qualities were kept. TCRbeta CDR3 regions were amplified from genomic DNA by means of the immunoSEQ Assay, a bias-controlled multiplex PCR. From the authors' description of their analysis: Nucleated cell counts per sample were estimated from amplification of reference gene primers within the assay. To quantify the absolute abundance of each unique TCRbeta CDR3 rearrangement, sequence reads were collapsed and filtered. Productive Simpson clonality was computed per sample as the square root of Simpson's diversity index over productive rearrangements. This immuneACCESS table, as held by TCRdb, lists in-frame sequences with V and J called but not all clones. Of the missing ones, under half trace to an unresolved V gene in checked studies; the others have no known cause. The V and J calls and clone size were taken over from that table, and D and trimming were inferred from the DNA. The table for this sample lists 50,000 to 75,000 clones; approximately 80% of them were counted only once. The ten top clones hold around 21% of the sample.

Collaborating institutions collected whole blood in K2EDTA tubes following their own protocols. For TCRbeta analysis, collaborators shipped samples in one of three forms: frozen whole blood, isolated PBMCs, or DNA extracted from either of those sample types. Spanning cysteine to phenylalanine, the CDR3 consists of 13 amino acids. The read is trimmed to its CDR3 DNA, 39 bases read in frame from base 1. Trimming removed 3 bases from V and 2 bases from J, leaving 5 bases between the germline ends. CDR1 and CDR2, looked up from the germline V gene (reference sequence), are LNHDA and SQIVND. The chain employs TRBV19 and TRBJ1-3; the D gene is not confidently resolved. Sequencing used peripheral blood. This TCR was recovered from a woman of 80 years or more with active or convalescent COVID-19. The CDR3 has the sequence CASSISPGNTIYF. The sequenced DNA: TGTGCCAGTAGTATCTCCCCTGGAAACACCATATATTTT.